A single sample gave rise to the 4 T cell receptor beta chains below, sequenced in a study of T-cell reconstitution after alpha-beta-depleted transplantation in children. Unique molecular identifiers were incorporated during preparation of the TCRbeta library. Each CDR3 protein gets one entry after TCRdb re-called the PCR reads with MiXCR. Of 98,000 or so distinct CDR3 sequences in the sample, 20% to 30% were seen once. The input for sequencing was PBMCs, taken before TCRalphabeta/CD19-depleted stem cell transplant. All receptors derive from a boy aged 2 to 10 with acute lymphoblastic leukemia, due to receive a stem cell transplant.

V gene TRBV10-3 combines with J gene TRBJ2-7; D is perhaps TRBD1 or TRBD2 (5 bases each). Germline loops: CDR1 ENHRY, CDR2 SYGVKD. Trimming took off 6 bases at V and 3 bases at J, with 15 bases between the two ends. The CDR3 sequence is 14 residues long. CDR3 residues: CAISGTTSSYEQYF. The CDR3 DNA sequence: TGTGCCATCAGCGGGACCACTTCTAGCTACGAGCAGTACTTC.

This rearrangement joins TRBV20-1 to TRBJ2-6, with D perhaps TRBD2 (5 bases). V shed 3 bases and J shed 4 bases, with 16 bases lying between them. Germline values: CDR1 DFQATT, CDR2 SNEGSKA (reference sequence). CDR3 length equals 16 residues. CDR3 residues: CSARAPRGLGANVLTF. As DNA, the CDR3 is TGCAGTGCTAGGGCCCCCCGGGGTCTAGGGGCCAACGTCCTGACTTTC.

The chain uses TRBV20-1 and TRBJ2-7; TRBD2 matches 8 bases. The CDR3 loop spans 12 amino acids. From germline, CDR1 is DFQATT and CDR2 SNEGSKA (reference sequence). Unmatched junction bases numbered 3, after V lost 5 bases and J lost 3 bases. The CDR3 region is CSARGGRYEQYF. The CDR3, as DNA: TGCAGTGCTCGGGGGGGGCGCTACGAGCAGTACTTC.

The CDR3 is CASSLEGRAVDTQYF. The CDR3 nucleotides are TGTGCCAGCAGCTTAGAGGGAAGGGCAGTAGATACGCAGTATTTT. This chain connects TRBV11-2 to TRBJ2-3; D gene unclear. CDR1 is SGHAT, CDR2 FQNNGV, per germline. The CDR3 is made up of 15 amino acids. Trimming took off 0 bases at V and 5 bases at J, with 12 bases between the two ends.